These 19 T cell receptor beta chains came from one sample sequenced in a study of breast tumors, draining lymph nodes, adjacent tissues. Axillary draining lymph nodes of breast cancer patients supplied the node samples. TCRdb recomputed calls from the multiplex PCR reads with MiXCR, one row per CDR3 protein. This sample has some 83,000 distinct CDR3 sequences, with roughly a fifth found just once. Sequencing used axillary lymph node tissue. The receptors stem from a female donor with breast cancer. Some clones in this sample may be carry-over from other donors' samples.

This clonotype was picked up many times. The J gene is TRBJ1-2, the V gene TRBV19, with 8 positions matching TRBD1. Germline CDR1 and CDR2: LNHDA and SQIVND (reference sequence). This CDR3 spans 14 amino acids. V lost 3 bases, J lost 4 bases, and 4 bases stayed unmatched. In DNA form, the CDR3 reads TGTGCCAGTAGTATCGGACAGGGAGGCTATGGCTACACCTTC. Protein: CASSIGQGGYGYTF.

This clonotype showed up many times. J is TRBJ2-7 and V is TRBV7-9, with 11 positions matching TRBD2. The CDR3 sequence is 14 residues long. J was trimmed by 2 bases and V by 5 bases; bases with no gene match: 2. Germline V CDR1 and CDR2: SEHNR, FQNEAQ (reference sequence). The CDR3 loop reads CASSGSGRAYEQYF. The CDR3 nucleotides read TGTGCCAGCAGCGGTAGCGGGAGGGCCTACGAGCAGTACTTC. The variable domain in full, completed from reference TRBV7-9 and TRBJ2-7, reads DTGVSQNPRHKITKRGQNVTFRCDPISEHNRLYWYRQTLGQGPEFLTYFQNEAQLEKSRLLSDRFSAERPKGSFSTLEIQRTEQGDSAMYLCASSGSGRAYEQYFGPGTRLTVT.

As to this clonotype: The junction differs from germline at one of its ends, possibly a read error. This chain uses TRBV7-3 with TRBJ2-1; TRBD2 aligns across 10 bases. The length of the CDR3 is 17 residues. Germline V gene sequence: CDR1 SGHTA, CDR2 FQGTGA. The CDR3 loop reads CASSSGTSEPSYSEQFF. In nucleotides, the CDR3 is TGTGCCAGCAGCTCCGGGACTAGCGAGCCCTCCTACAGTGAGCAGTTCTTC.

Many counts were recorded for this clonotype. The chain carries TRBV20-1 and TRBJ2-7, with D possibly TRBD2 on 5 matching bases. CDR1 is DFQATT and CDR2 is SNEGSKA in the germline V gene (reference sequence). The V gene lost 3 bases and the J gene lost 2 bases, with 8 bases spanning the gap. This CDR3 has 12 residues. CDR3 sequence (DNA): TGCAGTGCTAGTACTAGGGCCTACGAGCAGTACTTC. Amino acid sequence: CSASTRAYEQYF.

This clonotype was counted ten times or more. The chain carries TRBV24-1 and TRBJ2-3, with 8 bases that match TRBD2. Germline lookup yields CDR1 KGHDR and CDR2 SFDVKD. The CDR3 extends over 14 amino acids. V was clipped by 6 bases and J by 4 bases; unmatched bases: 5. The chain's CDR3 is CATSNAGGPDTQYF. CDR3 DNA sequence: TGTGCCACCAGTAATGCGGGAGGACCAGATACGCAGTATTTT.

At least ten counts were recorded for this clonotype. The chain is built from TRBV3-1 and TRBJ2-7; possibly TRBD2 for D (5 bases). This CDR3 contains 13 residues. Per germline, CDR1 LGHDT and CDR2 YNNKEL (reference sequence). The V end was cut by 4 bases, the J end by 6 bases, with 13 bases between. CDR3 region: CASSPLSGSEQYF. The CDR3 DNA follows: TGTGCCAGCAGCCCCCTTTCGGGATCCGAGCAGTACTTC.

This clonotype was detected ten times or more. The chain employs TRBV9 and TRBJ2-7, with TRBD2 matching 9 bases. Germline trimming cut 0 bases from V and 6 bases from J; bases unmatched to any gene: 4. Germline values: CDR1 SGDLS, CDR2 YYNGEE. The CDR3 consists of 14 residues. As DNA, the CDR3 is TGTGCCAGCAGCGTAGGGACTAGCGCTGGCGAGCAGTACTTC. Amino acids: CASSVGTSAGEQYF.

In regard to this clonotype: A much larger clone differs by one base, so this may be a read error. V usage is TRBV9 and J usage is TRBJ2-7; either TRBD1 or TRBD2 may supply D (5 bases each). This CDR3 is 15 amino acids long. Looked up from germline, CDR1 is SGDLS and CDR2 is YYNGEE. CDR3 sequence: CASSVVGEPTYDQYF. The CDR3 coding sequence is TGTGCCAGCAGCGTAGTGGGGGAACCGACCTACGACCAGTACTTC.

The sample holds a few counts of this clonotype. A much larger clone lies a single base off, so this may be a read error. Since the CDR3 does not end with the conserved phenylalanine or tryptophan, this likely comes from a read error. No DNA is shown, since the ends of the CDR3 on it are uncertain; the CDR3 is the one TCRdb lists. The V and J genes are TRBV20-1 and TRBJ2-3; TRBD1, the table's D call, was not compared with the DNA. Ends included, the CDR3 has 12 residues. Germline CDR1 and CDR2: DFQATT and SNEGSKA (reference sequence). The CDR3 reads CSAESGGAFPMV.

This clonotype was picked up many times. This chain links TRBV10-3 with TRBJ1-4; D gene uncertain. Germline-derived CDR1 and CDR2 are ENHRY and SYGVKD. Trimming left V 0 bases short and J 2 bases short, with 4 bases between. CDR3 length equals 14 residues. CDR3 protein: CAISESNTNEKLFF. CDR3 DNA sequence: TGTGCCATCAGTGAGTCAAACACTAATGAAAAACTGTTTTTT.

V gene TRBV6-6 combines with J gene TRBJ2-1, with no clear D. V lost 6 bases to trimming and J lost 0 bases, with 15 bases between them. The CDR3 has 16 residues. Germline lookup yields CDR1 MNHNY and CDR2 SVGAGI (reference sequence). The CDR3 DNA reads as TGTGCCAGCAGCCCCGGCTGGATACCCTCCTACAATGAGCAGTTCTTC. As protein: CASSPGWIPSYNEQFF.

This clonotype came up a few times. The V call is TRBV6-5, the J call TRBJ1-5; tentatively, D is TRBD1 (5 bases). CDR1 MNHEY and CDR2 SVGAGI come from the germline V gene. The V end was cut by 0 bases, the J end by 7 bases, with 19 bases between. This CDR3 is 17 amino acids long. CDR3 amino acids: CASSYSGSGRGDQPQHF. The CDR3 DNA reads TGTGCCAGCAGTTACTCGGGGTCGGGGCGCGGAGACCAGCCCCAGCATTTT.

This clonotype was found many times. This sequence joins TRBV6-2 or TRBV6-3 and TRBJ2-5, with TRBD1 identical over 11 bases. CDR3 length: 14 amino acids. The V gene's germline CDR1 is MNHEY and CDR2 SVGEGT. The V segment lost 5 bases and the J segment 4 bases; nucleotides outside the gene matches: 3. CDR3 in DNA: TGTGCCAGCAGTAGGACAGGGGGCATAGAGACCCAGTACTTC. Protein: CASSRTGGIETQYF.

This clonotype has at least ten counts. The rearrangement links TRBV20-1 to TRBJ2-1, with no clear D. The CDR3 extends over 15 amino acids. Trimming stripped 1 base from V and 6 bases from J, with 16 bases between. Germline CDR1 reads DFQATT; CDR2 reads SNEGSKA (reference sequence). The CDR3 sequence is CSARAPGPTLNEQFF. The CDR3 DNA follows: TGCAGTGCTAGAGCCCCTGGTCCGACGCTCAATGAGCAGTTCTTC.

This clonotype was seen a few times. The rearrangement uses TRBV28 and TRBJ1-2; D remains ambiguous. This CDR3 has 13 amino acids. Trimming removed 6 bases from V and 8 bases from J, with 16 bases in between. Looked up from germline, CDR1 is MDHEN and CDR2 is SYDVKM. The CDR3 DNA sequence: TGTGCCAGCAGCTTGGTGGGTCGGGCGGGCTACACCTTC. Its translation is CASSLVGRAGYTF.

Here the CDR3 DNA reads TGCAGTGCTAGAGTCGTCCGGGACAGGGGGCGGAAGAACACTGAAGCTTTCTTT. This codes for CSARVVRDRGRKNTEAFF. This chain uses TRBV20-1 with TRBJ1-1; 12 positions match TRBD1. This CDR3 is 18 amino acids long. J gave up 1 base and V 1 base, and 10 bases lay outside the gene matches. Germline assignment: CDR1 DFQATT and CDR2 SNEGSKA (reference sequence).

Ten or more counts support this clonotype. This sequence joins TRBV20-1 and TRBJ1-4, with 7 bases that match TRBD1. The ends lost 5 bases at V and 6 bases at J; junction bases unmatched: 9. The CDR3 has 14 residues. Germline CDR1 and CDR2: DFQATT and SNEGSKA (reference sequence). CDR3 amino acids: CSASPGQRYEKLFF. CDR3 coding DNA: TGCAGTGCTTCTCCGGGACAGCGCTATGAAAAACTGTTTTTT.

In this sample, this clonotype turned up a few times. J is TRBJ2-7 and V is TRBV28; TRBD2 agrees at 8 bases. CDR3 size: 14 residues. Trimming took 8 bases from V and 7 from J; bases not matched to a gene: 13. CDR1 is MDHEN, CDR2 SYDVKM, per germline. The CDR3 DNA follows: TGTGCCAGCGCTGGGGGAGCGGGAGCTAGGGAGCAGTACTTC. Its translation is CASAGGAGAREQYF.

Concerning this clonotype itself: A much larger clone lies a single base off, so this may be a read error. The chain links TRBV19 to TRBJ2-1, with TRBD2 matching 9 bases. The ends lost 5 bases at V and 7 bases at J; junction bases unmatched: 12. Germline CDR1 and CDR2: LNHDA and SQIVND (reference sequence). The CDR3 is made up of 16 amino acids. The CDR3, as DNA: TGTGCCAGTAGTTTCTTCCGACCAGCGGGGGGTAATGAGCAGTTCTTC. Its protein is CASSFFRPAGGNEQFF.